This T cell receptor (beta chain) was sequenced for a study of blood T cell repertoires in COVID-19. Study information: Nucleic acid was either cDNA or gDNA, and it came from T cells, B-cell-depleted T cells, or PBMCs.

As processed by the authors: Quantification of nucleated cells was approximated via reference gene primer amplification. Measured with immunoSEQ multiplex PCR; TCRdb has only the in-frame clones, and not every one. V, J and clone size reflect that table, while D and trimming were determined from the DNA. The table lists approximately 250,000 clones, around 80% of them singletons. Participants, about 18 to 100 years old, spanned approximately 26 US areas. The CDR3 consists of 20 residues. Per the germline V gene, CDR1 is PRHDT and CDR2 is FYEKMQ (reference sequence). Trimming removed 2 bases from V and 4 bases from J, with 28 bases in between.

The chain couples TRBV13 to TRBJ2-3; weak D call: TRBD2 (5 bases). Sequencing was performed on PBMCs or T cells enriched from blood (not recorded which). The clonotype originates from a man aged 30-40 years with acute COVID-19. CDR3 DNA sequence: TGTGCCAGCAGCTTATATTTGAGGTCCGCGGGCGTGAGTAAGCCAGATACGCAGTATTTT. Translated: CASSLYLRSAGVSKPDTQYF.